This T cell receptor (beta chain) comes out of a study of shared clonotypes between healthy human individuals. Study-wide points: With a few donors compared, 5% to 5.5% of naive CD4 clonotypes were shared.

With regard to this clone: What it binds is not known.

From CD4+ cells came CD45RA+ naive and CD45RA-negative memory subsets. This CDR3 region has 14 residues. Assay runs were performed at deep level. For every subset, genomic DNA was evenly distributed across several immunoSEQ plates. Clones were sequenced by immunoSEQ multiplex PCR, and TCRdb holds only the in-frame ones, with some missing. The data show a few hundred thousand clones, less than 98% seen once. Source material: naive CD4+ T cells sorted from blood. Subset denoted: CD45RA+ positively selected. The TCR originated in a woman in her twenties or thirties in good health. The chain combines TRBV21-1 with TRBJ2-5; TRBD2, the D gene given by the table, was not confirmed from the DNA. TRBV21-1 is flagged as a pseudogene. This CDR3 is CANPIREVKETQYF. DNA of the CDR3: TGTGCCAACCCAATACGCGAGGTGAAAGAGACCCAGTACTTC.